The next 27 T cell receptor beta chains were all read from a single sample in a study of blood T cell repertoires in COVID-19. The method was immunoSEQ multiplex PCR; TCRdb's version includes in-frame clones alone and lacks a portion of them. The profile shows some 160,000 clones, 70% to 90% of them singletons. The material sequenced was PBMCs or T cells enriched from blood (not recorded which). These receptors originate from a woman aged 50 to 60 who had recovered from COVID-19.

The V gene is TRBV19, the J gene TRBJ2-3; TRBD1 agrees at 10 bases. The V gene's germline CDR1 is LNHDA and CDR2 SQIVND (reference sequence). The CDR3 runs 17 residues. The V gene end was trimmed by 3 bases and the J gene end by 2 bases; junction bases not matched to a gene: 8. The CDR3 DNA follows: TGTGCCAGTAGTATCTTACCGGGACAGGGGTACACAGATACGCAGTATTTT. Amino acids: CASSILPGQGYTDTQYF.

The chain couples TRBV29-1 to TRBJ2-7, with TRBD2 matching over 8 bases. Trimming at V came to 2 bases and at J to 0 bases, leaving 3 bases not matched to a gene. The CDR3 is 14 residues long. CDR1 SQVTM and CDR2 ANQGSEA come from the germline V gene. The CDR3 reads CSVERGTSSYEQYF. CDR3 coding DNA: TGCAGCGTTGAAAGAGGGACTAGCTCCTACGAGCAGTACTTC.

J is TRBJ2-3 and V is TRBV10-3; no clear D gene. V lost 2 bases to trimming and J lost 4 bases, with 13 bases between them. This CDR3 has 15 amino acids. Germline-derived CDR1 and CDR2 are ENHRY and SYGVKD. CDR3 amino acids: CAISERGEAADTQYF. In nucleotides, the CDR3 is TGTGCCATCAGTGAGCGAGGCGAGGCGGCAGATACGCAGTATTTT.

The genes are TRBV19 and TRBJ2-5, with 7 positions matching TRBD2. J was trimmed by 2 bases and V by 7 bases; bases with no gene match: 7. This CDR3 has 14 amino acids. The V gene's germline CDR1 is LNHDA and CDR2 SQIVND (reference sequence). CDR3 in amino acids: CASMRRGVQETQYF. The CDR3 nucleotides are TGTGCCAGTATGCGACGGGGGGTTCAAGAGACCCAGTACTTC.

V gene TRBV4-3 combines with J gene TRBJ2-5; 7 bases match TRBD1. The CDR3 has 15 amino acids. Germline values: CDR1 LGHNA, CDR2 YSLEER. V shed 4 bases and J 4 bases; nucleotides not matched to a gene: 9. The CDR3 region has the DNA TGCGCCAGCAGCCGATCCTTTGACAGGGTAGAGACCCAGTACTTC. This codes for CASSRSFDRVETQYF.

The rearrangement joins TRBV7-3 to TRBJ1-2, with D possibly being TRBD1 (5 bases). Trimming took off 0 bases at V and 3 bases at J, with 5 bases between the two ends. The CDR3 sequence is 13 residues long. Germline CDR1 reads SGHTA; CDR2 reads FQGTGA. The CDR3 spells CASSLTGDYGYTF. Written as DNA, the CDR3 is TGTGCCAGCAGCTTAACAGGGGACTATGGCTACACCTTC. Drawing the rest from reference TRBV7-3 and TRBJ1-2, the complete variable domain is GAGVSQTPSNKVTEKGKYVELRCDPISGHTALYWYRQSLGQGPEFLIYFQGTGAADDSGLPNDRFFAVRPEGSVSTLKIQRTERGDSAVYLCASSLTGDYGYTFGSGTRLTVV.

The V gene is TRBV5-1, the J gene TRBJ2-2, with 7 nucleotides matching TRBD2. Germline V gene sequence: CDR1 SGHRS, CDR2 YFSETQ. The CDR3 has 16 residues. J was trimmed by 3 bases and V by 4 bases; bases with no gene match: 9. CDR3: CASSPLSGVDTGELFF. DNA of the CDR3: TGCGCCAGCAGCCCCCTAAGCGGGGTAGACACCGGGGAGCTGTTTTTT.

The chain recombines TRBV5-1 with TRBJ1-1; D perhaps matches TRBD1 (5 bases). The length of the CDR3 is 14 residues. Trimming stripped 0 bases from V and 1 base from J, with 7 bases between. Germline CDR1 and CDR2: SGHRS and YFSETQ. The CDR3 nucleotides read TGCGCCAGCAGCTTGGCCGACAGGAACACTGAAGCTTTCTTT. Its protein product is CASSLADRNTEAFF.

The V call is TRBV5-1, the J call TRBJ1-1, with 8 bases lining up with TRBD1. Germline CDR1 is SGHRS and CDR2 is YFSETQ. This CDR3 contains 13 residues. J gave up 1 base and V 6 bases, and 2 bases lay outside the gene matches. This chain's CDR3 is CASNGQGNTEAFF. CDR3 DNA: TGCGCCAGCAACGGACAGGGGAACACTGAAGCTTTCTTT.

The chain employs TRBV20-1 and TRBJ2-3, with 10 bases lining up with TRBD2. CDR1 is DFQATT and CDR2 is SNEGSKA in the germline V gene (reference sequence). CDR3 length: 17 residues. J was trimmed by 0 bases and V by 3 bases; bases with no gene match: 9. CDR3 in DNA: TGCAGTGCTAGTCCCCTAGCGGGGGAACCTAGCACAGATACGCAGTATTTT. Protein sequence: CSASPLAGEPSTDTQYF.

The rearrangement joins TRBV27 to TRBJ2-2; D is perhaps TRBD2 (5 bases). The V and J ends lost 3 bases and 5 bases respectively, with 16 bases between them. The CDR3 covers 16 residues. In germline, CDR1 is MNHEY, CDR2 SMNVEV (reference sequence). The CDR3 protein is CASSFFGVQGTGELFF. The CDR3 region has the DNA TGTGCCAGCAGTTTCTTCGGGGTACAAGGGACCGGGGAGCTGTTTTTT.

V and J are TRBV5-6 and TRBJ1-3; possibly TRBD1 for D (6 bases). CDR1 is SGHDT and CDR2 is YYEEEE in the germline V gene. This CDR3 has 13 residues. V lost 10 bases and J lost 5, with 16 bases in between. The CDR3 sequence is CAAGAVNRNTIYF. CDR3 sequence (DNA): TGTGCCGCGGGGGCGGTGAACAGAAACACCATATATTTT.

The chain joins TRBV3-1 (or the pseudogene TRBV3-2) to TRBJ1-3, with D hard to call. Per germline, CDR1 LGHDT and CDR2 YNNKEL (reference sequence). The length of the CDR3 is 17 residues. Deletions cut 4 bases from V and 0 bases from J, with 16 bases between. The CDR3 sequence: CASSPNPGPSSGNTIYF. For the CDR3, the DNA is TGTGCCAGCAGCCCCAACCCCGGTCCGAGCTCTGGAAACACCATATATTTT.

The V call is TRBV25-1, the J call TRBJ1-3; maybe TRBD1 (6 bases). Trimming removed 2 bases at V and 0 bases at J, with 11 bases between. Germline V gives CDR1 MGHDK, CDR2 SYGVNS. The CDR3 contains 16 residues. The CDR3 loop is CASSEAGAISGNTIYF. The CDR3 DNA follows: TGTGCCAGCAGTGAAGCGGGGGCCATCTCTGGAAACACCATATATTTT.

The rearrangement uses TRBV9 and TRBJ2-5; maybe TRBD1 (5 bases). Germline values: CDR1 SGDLS, CDR2 YYNGEE. Trimming took 2 bases from V and 2 from J, leaving 13 bases between them. The CDR3 extends over 15 amino acids. DNA for the CDR3: TGTGCCAGCAGCGTTGGCAGGGTGACGCAAGAGACCCAGTACTTC. This encodes CASSVGRVTQETQYF.

The chain recombines TRBV9 with TRBJ1-6; 10 positions match TRBD1. Trimming removed 4 bases from V and 7 bases from J; junction bases left unmatched: 11. This CDR3 contains 17 residues. CDR1 and CDR2 from the germline V gene are SGDLS and YYNGEE. CDR3 nucleotide sequence: TGTGCCAGCAGCAGGTTGACAGGGGGCTCTGGAAATTCACCCCTCCACTTT. Translation: CASSRLTGGSGNSPLHF. The full variable domain, rest sourced from reference TRBV9 and TRBJ1-6, is DSGVTQTPKHLITATGQRVTLRCSPRSGDLSVYWYQQSLDQGLQFLIQYYNGEERAKGNILERFSAQQFPDLHSELNLSSLELGDSALYFCASSRLTGGSGNSPLHFGNGTRLTVT.

This sequence joins TRBV15 and TRBJ2-1; 11 bases align to TRBD2. Per germline, CDR1 LNHNV and CDR2 YYDKDF (reference sequence). V shed 2 bases, J shed 0 bases, and the junction held 9 bases outside the gene matches. The CDR3 runs to 19 residues. Written as DNA, the CDR3 is TGTGCCACCAGCAGACTCGGACTAGCGGGCCTGAGCTCCTACAATGAGCAGTTCTTC. Protein: CATSRLGLAGLSSYNEQFF.

The gene calls are TRBV7-2 and TRBJ2-1; 7 nucleotides align to TRBD2. This CDR3 comprises 15 residues. The J segment lost 7 bases and the V segment lost 7 bases, leaving 13 bases of the junction unmatched. The germline V gene has CDR1 SGHTA and CDR2 FQGNSA. DNA of the CDR3: TGTGCCAGCACCCTCACTCGGTCGGGGGGTAATGAGCAGTTCTTC. Residues: CASTLTRSGGNEQFF. Supplemented by reference TRBV7-2 and TRBJ2-1, the full variable domain reads GAGVSQSPSNKVTEKGKDVELRCDPISGHTALYWYRQSLGQGLEFLIYFQGNSAPDKSGLPSDRFSAERTGGSVSTLTIQRTQQEDSAVYLCASTLTRSGGNEQFFGPGTRLTVL.

The J gene is TRBJ1-1, the V gene TRBV12-5; 8 bases are a match to TRBD1. Trimming at V came to 1 base and at J to 8 bases, leaving 6 bases not matched to a gene. The germline V gene encodes CDR1 LGHNT and CDR2 FRNRAP. The CDR3 sequence is 14 residues long. CDR3 nucleotide sequence: TGTGCTAGTGGTTTGGCCGACAGGGGAGGCGAAGCTTTCTTT. As protein: CASGLADRGGEAFF.

The chain couples TRBV3-1 (or the pseudogene TRBV3-2) to TRBJ2-5; D unresolved. The CDR3 consists of 15 residues. Deletions cut 1 base from V and 5 bases from J, with 14 bases between. Per germline, CDR1 LGHDT and CDR2 YNNKEL (reference sequence). The CDR3 nucleotides read TGTGCCAGCAGCCAAGGTGGCGCGTTCGGGGAGACCCAGTACTTC. It translates to CASSQGGAFGETQYF.

The gene calls are TRBV7-2 and TRBJ2-2, with TRBD1 identical over 9 bases. The CDR3 covers 15 residues. Germline V lookup: CDR1 SGHTA, CDR2 FQGNSA. With 2 bases clipped from V and 5 bases from J, the junction kept 3 bases outside the gene matches. This CDR3 is CASSLLQGATGELFF. Here the CDR3 DNA reads TGTGCCAGCAGCTTACTACAGGGGGCAACCGGGGAGCTGTTTTTT.

The chain links TRBV19 to TRBJ2-7, with a possible D match to TRBD2 (6 bases). Germline assignment: CDR1 LNHDA and CDR2 SQIVND (reference sequence). V shed 3 bases and J shed 0 bases, with 12 bases lying between them. The CDR3 totals 15 residues. CDR3 loop: CASSIGAGSSYEQYF. The CDR3 coding sequence is TGTGCCAGTAGTATTGGGGCGGGGAGCTCCTACGAGCAGTACTTC.

The V and J genes are TRBV4-3 and TRBJ1-2; 7 positions agree with TRBD1. Germline-derived CDR1 and CDR2 are LGHNA and YSLEER. This CDR3 spans 15 amino acids. With 2 bases clipped from V and 8 bases from J, the junction kept 11 bases outside the gene matches. CDR3 DNA: TGCGCCAGCAGCCAAAGAGGGGGCGGGTCGTCCGGCTACACCTTC. It is translated as CASSQRGGGSSGYTF.

The chain employs TRBV19 and TRBJ2-2; 12 bases fit TRBD2. The CDR3 consists of 14 residues. The germline V gene encodes CDR1 LNHDA and CDR2 SQIVND (reference sequence). The J segment lost 5 bases and the V segment lost 7 bases, leaving 2 bases of the junction unmatched. In DNA, the CDR3 is TGTGCCAGTACCGGACTAGCGGGGACCGGGGAGCTGTTTTTT. Residues: CASTGLAGTGELFF.

This clone was observed a single time. The chain carries TRBV5-4 and TRBJ2-4; D gene ambiguous. The CDR3 consists of 14 residues. Per the germline V gene, CDR1 is SGHNT and CDR2 is YYREEE (reference sequence). V shed 0 bases and J shed 0 bases, with 4 bases lying between them. CDR3 coding DNA: TGTGCCAGCAGCTTGGACTTAGCCAAAAACATTCAGTACTTC. Its protein product is CASSLDLAKNIQYF.

The chain uses TRBV7-8 and TRBJ2-7, with 11 positions matching TRBD1. The CDR3 spans 17 residues. V lost 0 bases and J lost 4; bases outside the gene matches: 8. Germline V gene sequence: CDR1 SGHVS, CDR2 FQNEAQ. CDR3 sequence reads: CASSLAIVGTGGYEQYF. The DNA for the CDR3 is TGTGCCAGCAGCTTAGCTATTGTTGGGACAGGGGGGTACGAGCAGTACTTC.

The rearrangement links TRBV11-3 to TRBJ1-1; 9 positions agree with TRBD1. The germline gives CDR1 SGHNT, CDR2 YENEEA. This CDR3 is built from 14 residues. Trimming took 7 bases from V and 4 from J; bases not matched to a gene: 7. CDR3 sequence (DNA): TGTGCCAGCACACAACAGGGGGCGGGCACTGAAGCTTTCTTT. This translates into CASTQQGAGTEAFF.